The 24 T cell receptor beta chains listed next were all sequenced from one sample in a study of T cells in Graves' hyperthyroidism and ophthalmopathy. Amplified TCR beta CDR3 regions derived from RNA transcripts. The TCR CDR3 first-round RT-PCR relied on the HTBI primer set. Each CDR3 protein is one row after TCRdb ran MiXCR on the multiplex PCR reads. The table shows a few hundred thousand distinct CDR3 sequences, with approximately 15% occurring only once. Sample: blood. The source of these receptors is a man aged 25-45 years with Graves' hyperthyroidism that later progressed to Graves' ophthalmopathy.

This clonotype has ten or more counts. CDR3 in amino acids: CASSLQGQTPYEQYF. CDR3 nucleotide sequence: TGCGCCAGCAGTCTCCAGGGACAGACCCCCTACGAGCAGTACTTC. The chain combines TRBV5-1 with TRBJ2-7; TRBD1 matches 7 bases. The CDR3 runs to 15 residues. J was trimmed by 2 bases and V by 5 bases; bases with no gene match: 10. Germline CDR1 reads SGHRS; CDR2 reads YFSETQ.

This clonotype was recorded many times. In DNA, the CDR3 is TGTGCCAGCAGTTACCCCCGCATGGGAAGAAATCAGCCCCAGCATTTT. As protein: CASSYPRMGRNQPQHF. The genes are TRBV27 and TRBJ1-5; D gene uncertain. Trimming shortened V by 4 bases and J by 4 bases, and 17 bases separated the two germline ends. Germline CDR1 MNHEY, CDR2 SMNVEV (reference sequence). This CDR3 has 16 amino acids.

This clonotype has ten or more counts. The chain links TRBV20-1 to TRBJ2-5; maybe TRBD1 (6 bases). V was pared by 5 bases and J by 0 bases, with 16 bases between. Germline CDR1 and CDR2: DFQATT and SNEGSKA (reference sequence). The CDR3 runs to 15 residues. CDR3 sequence (DNA): TGCAGTGCTCCTACGACAGGCGCGTACCAAGAGACCCAGTACTTC. Protein sequence: CSAPTTGAYQETQYF.

This clonotype was seen at least ten times. The CDR3: CASSSGGYSPLHF. The DNA for the CDR3 is TGTGCCAGCAGTTCCGGGGGTTATTCACCCCTCCACTTT. V is TRBV28 and J is TRBJ1-6; D perhaps matches TRBD1 (5 bases). The germline CDR1 and CDR2 sequences are MDHEN and SYDVKM. The CDR3 spans 13 residues. The V and J ends lost 4 bases and 8 bases respectively, with 9 bases between them.

This clonotype has a handful of counts. The gene calls are TRBV15 and TRBJ2-2, with unresolved D. Looked up from germline, CDR1 is LNHNV and CDR2 is YYDKDF (reference sequence). The CDR3 runs to 15 residues. V was cut by 0 bases and J by 3 bases, with 8 bases left in between. The CDR3 loop is CATSRDLGYTGELFF. The CDR3 DNA reads as TGTGCCACCAGCAGAGATTTAGGGTACACCGGGGAGCTGTTTTTT.

This clonotype was recorded at least ten times. This chain links TRBV28 with TRBJ1-2; D is undetermined. This CDR3 has 13 residues. The V end lost 6 bases, the J end lost 1 base, and 9 bases lay between the germline ends. CDR1 and CDR2 from the germline V gene are MDHEN and SYDVKM. This CDR3 reads CASSFGDNYGYTF. In nucleotides, the CDR3 is TGTGCCAGCAGCTTCGGGGATAACTATGGCTACACCTTC.

This clonotype was detected many times. V gene TRBV28 combines with J gene TRBJ2-7; D is tentatively TRBD1 or TRBD2 (5 bases each). Trimming shortened V by 2 bases and J by 4 bases, and 15 bases separated the two germline ends. The germline CDR1 and CDR2 sequences are MDHEN and SYDVKM. This CDR3 is built from 15 residues. In DNA, the CDR3 is TGTGCCAGCAGTTTAAGAGCCAGGGAGAGATACGAGCAGTACTTC. This translates into CASSLRARERYEQYF. The complete variable domain, with remaining parts taken from reference TRBV28 and TRBJ2-7, reads DVKVTQSSRYLVKRTGEKVFLECVQDMDHENMFWYRQDPGLGLRLIYFSYDVKMKEKGDIPEGYSVSREKKERFSLILESASTNQTSMYLCASSLRARERYEQYFGPGTRLTVT.

This clonotype has ten or more counts. The chain recombines TRBV7-2 with TRBJ1-2, with TRBD1 identical over 9 bases. This CDR3 comprises 16 residues. The junction had 15 bases not matched to a gene; V was cut back by 5 bases and J by 8 bases. CDR1 and CDR2 from the germline V gene are SGHTA and FQGNSA. CDR3 in DNA: TGTGCCAGCAGCCGGGGAAGCCCGGGACAGGGAACCGGCTACACCTTC. This translates into CASSRGSPGQGTGYTF.

The sample holds a few counts of this clonotype. The V gene is TRBV4-2, the J gene TRBJ2-4; D perhaps matches TRBD1 (6 bases). The germline gives CDR1 LGHNA, CDR2 YNFKEQ. The V gene lost 1 base and the J gene lost 0 bases, with 13 bases spanning the gap. This CDR3 region has 17 residues. In DNA, the CDR3 is TGTGCCAGCAGCCAAGTACAGGGTTTAATAGCCAAAAACATTCAGTACTTC. It codes for CASSQVQGLIAKNIQYF.

This chain connects TRBV9 to TRBJ2-7, with D perhaps matching TRBD1 or TRBD2 (5 bases each). This CDR3 spans 14 amino acids. CDR1 is SGDLS, CDR2 YYNGEE, per germline. Between the trimmed V and J ends, which lost 0 bases and 3 bases, there was a span of 10 bases. The CDR3 DNA follows: TGTGCCAGCAGCGTAGGGGGGTACAGCTACGAGCAGTACTTC. Protein sequence: CASSVGGYSYEQYF.

In its sample, this clonotype was seen many times. The chain is built from TRBV3-1 and TRBJ1-1; 10 bases fit TRBD1. The ends lost 5 bases at V and 9 bases at J; junction bases unmatched: 6. The CDR3 sequence is 13 residues long. Per the germline V gene, CDR1 is LGHDT and CDR2 is YNNKEL (reference sequence). CDR3 coding DNA: TGTGCCAGCAGCGACCGGGACAGGGGTCAAGCTTTCTTT. As protein: CASSDRDRGQAFF.

This clonotype was detected only a few times. This rearrangement joins TRBV3-1 to TRBJ1-6; 10 nucleotides match TRBD1. Germline V gene lookup returns CDR1 LGHDT and CDR2 YNNKEL (reference sequence). The CDR3 is 16 amino acids. V shed 3 bases and J 7 bases; nucleotides not matched to a gene: 6. CDR3 DNA: TGTGCCAGCAGCCAGCTCGGACAGGGGGGGAATTCACCCCTCCACTTT. Protein sequence: CASSQLGQGGNSPLHF. Full variable domain (rest looked up from reference TRBV3-1 and TRBJ1-6): DTAVSQTPKYLVTQMGNDKSIKCEQNLGHDTMYWYKQDSKKFLKIMFSYNNKELIINETVPNRFSPKSPDKAHLNLHINSLELGDSAVYFCASSQLGQGGNSPLHFGNGTRLTVT.

V usage is TRBV30 and J usage is TRBJ2-5; D not resolved. V lost 4 bases and J lost 5, with 11 bases in between. The CDR3 loop spans 12 amino acids. The germline CDR1 and CDR2 sequences are GTSNPN and SVGIG (reference sequence). This chain's CDR3 is CAWNTPAETQYF. CDR3 DNA sequence: TGTGCCTGGAATACCCCAGCCGAGACCCAGTACTTC.

This clonotype was counted between two and nine times. This rearrangement joins TRBV4-2 to TRBJ1-5; D gene ambiguous. The germline V and J ends were trimmed by 0 bases and 8 bases, with 17 bases remaining between them. Germline-derived CDR1 and CDR2 are LGHNA and YNFKEQ. The CDR3 covers 16 residues. The CDR3 loop reads CASSQENAATWEPQHF. CDR3 DNA sequence: TGTGCCAGCAGCCAAGAGAACGCGGCGACCTGGGAGCCCCAGCATTTT.

This clonotype was detected many times. The chain uses TRBV6-1 and TRBJ1-5; perhaps TRBD1 as D (5 bases). Trimming removed 2 bases at V and 6 bases at J, with 14 bases between. The CDR3 sequence is 15 residues long. Looked up from germline, CDR1 is MNHNS and CDR2 is SASEGT. DNA of the CDR3: TGTGCCAGCAGTGAATTCGGGGATCAGGGTCAGCCCCAGCATTTT. The encoded protein is CASSEFGDQGQPQHF.

This clonotype was seen at least ten times. The rearrangement joins TRBV6-1 to TRBJ1-2, with TRBD1 matching over 7 bases. This CDR3 region has 13 residues. The J segment lost 6 bases and the V segment lost 9 bases, leaving 10 bases of the junction unmatched. The germline gives CDR1 MNHNS, CDR2 SASEGT. The CDR3 bases are TGTGCCAGTAACAGGGGAGGAGAAGATGGCTACACCTTC. Its translation is CASNRGGEDGYTF.

The chain combines TRBV7-9 with TRBJ1-2, with TRBD1 identical over 11 bases. Trimming cost V 10 bases and J 6 bases; bases outside gene matches: 13. CDR1 and CDR2 (germline): SEHNR, FQNEAQ (reference sequence). The CDR3 has 15 residues. The DNA for the CDR3 is TGTGCCACCTTTGAGACATCGGACAGGGGGCATGGCTACACCTTC. Translation gives CATFETSDRGHGYTF.

As for this clonotype: Germline and junction disagree at one end, which may indicate a read error. The chain carries TRBV3-1 and TRBJ2-1; 9 bases align to TRBD1. CDR1 and CDR2 from the germline V gene are LGHDT and YNNKEL (reference sequence). This CDR3 region has 16 residues. The CDR3, as DNA: TGTGCCAGCAGCCAACTCGACAGGGGGGGCTACAATGAGCAGCTCTTC. The encoded protein is CASSQLDRGGYNEQLF.

J is TRBJ2-7 and V is TRBV30; 7 bases map to TRBD1. The CDR3 consists of 17 residues. Per the germline V gene, CDR1 is GTSNPN and CDR2 is SVGIG (reference sequence). J lost 0 bases, V lost 3 bases, and 14 bases had no gene match. CDR3 sequence: CAWRKTGTLRFSYEQYF. The CDR3 nucleotides are TGTGCCTGGAGGAAGACAGGGACCCTCAGATTCTCCTACGAGCAGTACTTC.

This clonotype was picked up a small number of times. One base away lies a much larger clone, so this may be a sequencing read error. The CDR3 DNA reads as TGTGCCAGCAGCTTCTTGGGTAATGAGCAGCTCTTC. This translates into CASSFLGNEQLF. J is TRBJ2-1 and V is TRBV11-2; no definite D call. This CDR3 contains 12 residues. Per germline, CDR1 SGHAT and CDR2 FQNNGV.

This clonotype was counted many times. CDR3 loop: CASSLKLGALAKNIQYF. The CDR3, as DNA: TGTGCCAGCAGCTTAAAATTGGGAGCTCTAGCCAAAAACATTCAGTACTTC. V is TRBV11-2 and J is TRBJ2-4; D might be TRBD2 (5 bases). Between the trimmed V and J ends, which lost 2 bases and 0 bases, there was a span of 14 bases. This CDR3 contains 17 residues. Germline loops: CDR1 SGHAT, CDR2 FQNNGV. The full variable domain, in which reference TRBV11-2 and TRBJ2-4 provide the parts outside the CDR3, is EAGVAQSPRYKIIEKRQSVAFWCNPISGHATLYWYQQILGQGPKLLIQFQNNGVVDDSQLPKDRFSAERLKGVDSTLKIQPAKLEDSAVYLCASSLKLGALAKNIQYFGAGTRLSVL.

This clonotype has a handful of counts. The chain links TRBV27 to TRBJ2-7; 7 nucleotides agree with TRBD2. The trim removed 1 base at V and 2 bases at J, leaving 2 bases unmatched. Germline CDR1 MNHEY, CDR2 SMNVEV (reference sequence). The CDR3 sequence is 14 residues long. The chain's CDR3 is CASSLWSGAYEQYF. CDR3 in DNA: TGTGCCAGCAGTTTATGGAGCGGGGCCTACGAGCAGTACTTC.

This clonotype was detected many times. This chain links TRBV12-3 or TRBV12-4 with TRBJ2-5; 7 bases match TRBD1. V lost 5 bases to trimming and J lost 4 bases; unmatched junction nucleotides: 10. The CDR3 is 15 amino acids. CDR3 sequence reads: CASSPRRTGGETQYF. The CDR3 nucleotides read TGTGCCAGCAGTCCCAGGCGGACAGGAGGAGAGACCCAGTACTTC.

This clonotype has a single count. The chain recombines TRBV30 with TRBJ1-4; the D gene is possibly TRBD1 (6 bases). This CDR3 is 12 amino acids long. Deletions cut 4 bases from V and 3 bases from J, with 6 bases between. Germline V gene sequence: CDR1 GTSNPN, CDR2 SVGIG (reference sequence). The CDR3 coding sequence is TGTGCCTGGAACAGGGCTAATGAAAAACTGTTTTTT. Its protein is CAWNRANEKLFF. The entire variable domain, with the rest obtained from reference TRBV30 and TRBJ1-4, is as follows: SQTIHQWPATLVQPVGSPLSLECTVEGTSNPNLYWYRQAAGRGLQLLFYSVGIGQISSEVPQNLSASRPQDRQFILSSKKLLLSDSGFYLCAWNRANEKLFFGSGTQLSVL.